This TCR beta chain derives from a study of cytomegalovirus exposure and HLA in healthy donors. Primers for the PCR totalled 60 Vbeta and 13 Jbeta. Produced via immunoSEQ multiplex PCR; TCRdb's table is partial and in-frame only. The table has roughly 190,000 clones, 87% seen once. Trimming at V came to 3 bases and at J to 9 bases, leaving 17 bases not matched to a gene. The length of the CDR3 is 17 residues. Germline values: CDR1 MNHNS, CDR2 SASEGT. This chain links TRBV6-1 with TRBJ1-5; TRBD1 matches 7 bases. Sequences were obtained from PBMCs. The sequence was obtained from a man aged 30 to 39 in good health and CMV-seronegative. The CDR3 DNA sequence: TGTGCCAGCAGTGACCCAGACAGGGAGAGGTGGCAACGGCCCCAGCATTTT. Translated, it gives CASSDPDRERWQRPQHF.